This T cell receptor (beta chain) emerged from a study of T-cell memory formation after mild COVID-19. This clonotype was recorded a few times. V shed 2 bases and J shed 3 bases, with 12 bases lying between them. Germline values: CDR1 SGHRS, CDR2 YFSETQ. The CDR3 is 15 amino acids. MiXCR was run by TCRdb on the 5' RACE reads, yielding one entry per CDR3 protein. The table lists about 200,000 distinct CDR3 sequences, roughly 10% of them singletons. The origin of this receptor is a man between 18 and 29 years old who had mild COVID-19 (a few samples of this study predate the infection). Cell type and time point are not known. The sequencing input was PBMCs or a T cell subset sorted from them (not recorded which). The chain employs TRBV5-1 and TRBJ2-1; D not resolved. This CDR3 reads CASSFRADVYNEQFF. The CDR3 nucleotides are TGCGCCAGCAGCTTTAGGGCGGACGTCTACAATGAGCAGTTCTTC.